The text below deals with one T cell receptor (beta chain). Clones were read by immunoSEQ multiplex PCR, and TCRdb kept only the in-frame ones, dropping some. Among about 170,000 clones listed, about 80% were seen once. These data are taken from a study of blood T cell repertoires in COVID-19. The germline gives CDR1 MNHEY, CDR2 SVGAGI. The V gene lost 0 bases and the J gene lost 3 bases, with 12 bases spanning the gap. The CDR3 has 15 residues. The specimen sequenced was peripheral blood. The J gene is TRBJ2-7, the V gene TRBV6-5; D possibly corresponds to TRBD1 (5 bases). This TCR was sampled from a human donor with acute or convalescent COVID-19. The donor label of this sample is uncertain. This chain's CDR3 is CASSYSQGGNYEQYF. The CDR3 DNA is TGTGCCAGCAGTTACTCCCAGGGTGGGAACTACGAGCAGTACTTC.